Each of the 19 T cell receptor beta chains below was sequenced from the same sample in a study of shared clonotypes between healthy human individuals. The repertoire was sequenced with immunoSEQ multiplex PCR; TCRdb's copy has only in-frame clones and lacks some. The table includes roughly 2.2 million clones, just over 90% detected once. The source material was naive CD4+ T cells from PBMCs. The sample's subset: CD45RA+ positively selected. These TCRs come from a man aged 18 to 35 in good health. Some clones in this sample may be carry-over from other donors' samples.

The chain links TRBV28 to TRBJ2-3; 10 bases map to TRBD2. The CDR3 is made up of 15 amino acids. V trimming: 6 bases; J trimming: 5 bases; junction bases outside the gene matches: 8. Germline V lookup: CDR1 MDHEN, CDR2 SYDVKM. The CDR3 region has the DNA TGTGCCAGCAGACCCAGCGGGAGGGACGGAGATACGCAGTATTTT. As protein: CASRPSGRDGDTQYF.

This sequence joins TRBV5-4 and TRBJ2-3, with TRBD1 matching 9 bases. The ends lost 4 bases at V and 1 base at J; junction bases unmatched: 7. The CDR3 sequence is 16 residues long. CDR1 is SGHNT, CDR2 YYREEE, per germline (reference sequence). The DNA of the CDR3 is TGTGCCAGCAGCCCGGAACGGACAGGGGGCACAGATACGCAGTATTTT. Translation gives CASSPERTGGTDTQYF.

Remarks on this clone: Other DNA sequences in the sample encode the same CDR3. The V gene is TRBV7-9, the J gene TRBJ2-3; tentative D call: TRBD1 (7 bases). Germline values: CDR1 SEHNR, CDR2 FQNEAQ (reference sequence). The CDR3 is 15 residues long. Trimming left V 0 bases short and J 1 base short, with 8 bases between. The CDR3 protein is CASSLARGGTDTQYF. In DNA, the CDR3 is TGTGCCAGCAGCTTAGCCAGGGGGGGCACAGATACGCAGTATTTT. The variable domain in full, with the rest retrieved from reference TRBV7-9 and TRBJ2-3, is DTGVSQNPRHKITKRGQNVTFRCDPISEHNRLYWYRQTLGQGPEFLTYFQNEAQLEKSRLLSDRFSAERPKGSFSTLEIQRTEQGDSAMYLCASSLARGGTDTQYFGPGTRLTVL.

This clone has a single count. DNA of the CDR3: TGTGCCACCAACGGACAGGGCGAAAACGGGGCGTACTTC. This translates into CATNGQGENGAYF. The gene calls are TRBV28 and TRBJ2-7; 8 bases are a match to TRBD1. The CDR3 has 13 residues. The V segment lost 10 bases and the J segment 12 bases; nucleotides outside the gene matches: 17. Germline CDR1 MDHEN, CDR2 SYDVKM.

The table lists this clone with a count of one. The CDR3 DNA reads TGTGCCAGCAGTTTGGAGCTAGCGGGAGGGAACACAGATACGCAGTATTTT. It is translated as CASSLELAGGNTDTQYF. This chain connects TRBV27 to TRBJ2-3; 12 positions match TRBD2. Germline V gene lookup returns CDR1 MNHEY and CDR2 SMNVEV (reference sequence). Trimming removed 3 bases from V and 2 bases from J; junction bases left unmatched: 6. This CDR3 has 17 amino acids.

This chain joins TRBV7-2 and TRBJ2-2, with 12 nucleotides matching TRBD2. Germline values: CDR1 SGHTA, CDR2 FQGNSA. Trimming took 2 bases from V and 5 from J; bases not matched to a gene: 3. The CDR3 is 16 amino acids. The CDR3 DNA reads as TGTGCCAGCAGCTTACTAGCGGGAGGGAAAACCGGGGAGCTGTTTTTT. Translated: CASSLLAGGKTGELFF.

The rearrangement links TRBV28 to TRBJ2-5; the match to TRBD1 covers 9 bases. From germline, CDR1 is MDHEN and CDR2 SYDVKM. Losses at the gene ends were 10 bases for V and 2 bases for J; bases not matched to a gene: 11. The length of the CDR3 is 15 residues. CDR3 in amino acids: CATGTGTGLQETQYF. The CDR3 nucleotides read TGTGCCACCGGTACGGGGACAGGGTTGCAAGAGACCCAGTACTTC.

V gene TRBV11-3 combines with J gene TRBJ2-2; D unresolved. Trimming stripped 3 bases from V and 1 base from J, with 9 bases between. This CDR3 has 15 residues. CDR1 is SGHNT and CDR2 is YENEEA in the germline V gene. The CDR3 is CASSLAPGNTGELFF. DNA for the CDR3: TGTGCCAGCAGCTTGGCCCCCGGGAACACCGGGGAGCTGTTTTTT.

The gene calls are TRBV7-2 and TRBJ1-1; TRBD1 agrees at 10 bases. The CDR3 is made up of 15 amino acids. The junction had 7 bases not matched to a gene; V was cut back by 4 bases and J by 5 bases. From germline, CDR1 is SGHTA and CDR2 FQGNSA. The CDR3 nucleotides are TGTGCCAGCAGCTCCGGGACAGGGGAATTTACTGAAGCTTTCTTT. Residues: CASSSGTGEFTEAFF.

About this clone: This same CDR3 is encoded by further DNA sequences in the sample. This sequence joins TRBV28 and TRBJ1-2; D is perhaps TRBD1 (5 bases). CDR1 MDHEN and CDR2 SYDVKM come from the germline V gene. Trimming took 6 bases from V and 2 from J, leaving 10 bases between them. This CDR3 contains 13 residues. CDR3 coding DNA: TGTGCCAGCAGCTTCCGGGGGAACTATGGCTACACCTTC. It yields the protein CASSFRGNYGYTF.

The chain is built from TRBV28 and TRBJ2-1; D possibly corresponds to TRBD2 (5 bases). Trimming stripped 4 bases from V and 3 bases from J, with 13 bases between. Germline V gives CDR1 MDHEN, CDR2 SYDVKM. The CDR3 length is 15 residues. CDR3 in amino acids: CASSSNSGDYNEQFF. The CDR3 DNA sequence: TGTGCCAGCAGTTCGAACAGCGGAGACTACAATGAGCAGTTCTTC.

The CDR3 bases are TGTGCCAGCAGTTCTACGGGACAGGGCTACTATCAGCCCCAGCATTTT. It yields the protein CASSSTGQGYYQPQHF. The chain employs TRBV28 and TRBJ1-5; TRBD1 aligns across 9 bases. Germline-derived CDR1 and CDR2 are MDHEN and SYDVKM. V was pared by 4 bases and J by 5 bases, with 9 bases of the junction left unmatched. The CDR3 runs to 16 residues.

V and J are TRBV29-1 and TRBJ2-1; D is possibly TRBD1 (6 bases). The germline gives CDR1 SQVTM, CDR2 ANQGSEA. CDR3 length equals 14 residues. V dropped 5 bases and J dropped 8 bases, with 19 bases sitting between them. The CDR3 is CSVSDRPTKDEQFF. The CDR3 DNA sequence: TGCAGCGTTTCCGACAGGCCCACTAAGGATGAGCAGTTCTTC.

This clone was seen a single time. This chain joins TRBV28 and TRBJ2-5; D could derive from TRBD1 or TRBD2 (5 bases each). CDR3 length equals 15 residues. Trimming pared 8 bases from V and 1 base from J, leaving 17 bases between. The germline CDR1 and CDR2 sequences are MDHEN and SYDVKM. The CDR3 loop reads CASVHGAGGQETQYF. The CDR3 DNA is TGTGCCAGCGTCCACGGGGCAGGAGGCCAAGAGACCCAGTACTTC.

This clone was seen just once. In DNA, the CDR3 is TGTGCCAGCATATCGGGCCCAGGACGGGAAAAACTGTTTTTT. The encoded protein is CASISGPGREKLFF. The chain uses TRBV5-8 and TRBJ1-4; D is uncertain. V lost 6 bases and J 8 bases, leaving 17 bases between the germline ends. The CDR3 has 14 amino acids. The germline CDR1 and CDR2 sequences are SGHTS and YDEGEE.

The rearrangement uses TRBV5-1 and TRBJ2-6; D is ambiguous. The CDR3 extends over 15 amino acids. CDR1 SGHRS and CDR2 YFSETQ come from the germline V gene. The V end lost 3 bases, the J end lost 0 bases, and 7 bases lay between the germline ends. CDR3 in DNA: TGCGCCAGCAGCTCCACACCCTCTGGGGCCAACGTCCTGACTTTC. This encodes CASSSTPSGANVLTF.

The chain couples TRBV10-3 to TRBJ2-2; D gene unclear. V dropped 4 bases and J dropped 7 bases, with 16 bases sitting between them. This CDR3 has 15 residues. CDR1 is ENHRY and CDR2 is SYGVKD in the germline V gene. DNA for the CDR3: TGTGCCATCAGTGGGGCCCGATGGATGAACGGGGAGCTGTTTTTT. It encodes CAISGARWMNGELFF.

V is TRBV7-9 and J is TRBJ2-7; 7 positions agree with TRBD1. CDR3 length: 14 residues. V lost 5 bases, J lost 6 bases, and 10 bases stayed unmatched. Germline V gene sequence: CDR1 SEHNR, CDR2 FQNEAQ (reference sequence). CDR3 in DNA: TGTGCCAGCAGCCGATTGGGACAGCCCTTCGAGCAGTACTTC. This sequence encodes CASSRLGQPFEQYF.

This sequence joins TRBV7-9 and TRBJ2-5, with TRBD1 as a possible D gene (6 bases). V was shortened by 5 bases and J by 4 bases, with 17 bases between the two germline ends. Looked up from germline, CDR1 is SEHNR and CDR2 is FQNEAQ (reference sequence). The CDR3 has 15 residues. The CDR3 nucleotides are TGTGCCAGCAGCCTCGGGACATTTAGAGGAGAGACCCAGTACTTC. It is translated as CASSLGTFRGETQYF.